The sample holds many counts of the clone carrying this T cell receptor beta chain. Its specificity is not known. The CDR3 is cut off 3 residues early in the read; its end comes from the germline J gene. The CDR3 runs 14 residues. J was trimmed by 2 bases and V by 9 bases; bases with no gene match: 5. Germline V gene data show CDR1 as LNHDA and CDR2 as SQIVND (reference sequence). This table comes from immunoSEQ multiplex PCR, and its TCRdb copy is limited to in-frame clones, with some not included. Listed for the sample are 50,000 to 60,000 clones, none seen a single time. The entry originates in a study of T cell clonality in common variable immunodeficiency. Study-wide points: Shared TCRbeta clones were fewer between CVID subjects than controls.

The chain joins TRBV19 to TRBJ1-5, with TRBD1 identical over 9 bases. Sequenced sample: peripheral blood mononuclear cells. The source is a person aged 18-70 years in good health. CDR3 bases read: TGTGCCAGCACACGGACAGGGGGCAATCAGCCC. Translating gives CASTRTGGNQP. The entire CDR3 protein reads CASTRTGGNQPQHF.